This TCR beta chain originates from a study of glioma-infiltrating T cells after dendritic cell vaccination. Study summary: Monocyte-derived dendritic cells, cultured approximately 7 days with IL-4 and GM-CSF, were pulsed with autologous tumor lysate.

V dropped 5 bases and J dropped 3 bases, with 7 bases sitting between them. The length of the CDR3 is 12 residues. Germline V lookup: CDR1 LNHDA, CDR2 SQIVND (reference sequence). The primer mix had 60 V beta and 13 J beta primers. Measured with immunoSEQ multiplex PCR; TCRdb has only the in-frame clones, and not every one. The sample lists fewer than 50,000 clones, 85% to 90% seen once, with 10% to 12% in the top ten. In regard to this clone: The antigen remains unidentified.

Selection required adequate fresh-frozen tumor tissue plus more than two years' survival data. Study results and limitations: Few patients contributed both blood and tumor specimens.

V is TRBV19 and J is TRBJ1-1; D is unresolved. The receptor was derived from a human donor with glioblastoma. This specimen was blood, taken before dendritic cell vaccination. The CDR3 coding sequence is TGTGCCAGTAGTTTCCTAGACACTGAAGCTTTCTTT. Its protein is CASSFLDTEAFF.